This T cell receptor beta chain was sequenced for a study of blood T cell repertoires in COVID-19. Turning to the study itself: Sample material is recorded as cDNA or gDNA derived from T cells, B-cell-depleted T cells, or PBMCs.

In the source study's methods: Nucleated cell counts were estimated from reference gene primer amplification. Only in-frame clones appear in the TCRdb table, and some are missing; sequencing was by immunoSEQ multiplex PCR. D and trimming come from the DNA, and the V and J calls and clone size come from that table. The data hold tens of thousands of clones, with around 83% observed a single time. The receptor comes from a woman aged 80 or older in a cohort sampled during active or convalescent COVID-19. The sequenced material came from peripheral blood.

The CDR3 loop is CASSEPGQGYTEAFF. Written as DNA, the CDR3 is TGCGCCAGCAGCGAACCGGGACAGGGATACACTGAAGCTTTCTTT. The chain links TRBV5-1 to TRBJ1-1, with 9 bases fitting TRBD1. The CDR3 consists of 15 residues. Trimming at V came to 4 bases and at J to 3 bases, leaving 7 bases not matched to a gene. The germline V gene encodes CDR1 SGHRS and CDR2 YFSETQ.